The 18 T cell receptor beta chains given below trace back to one sample, sequenced in a study of T cell responses to AZD1222 COVID-19 vaccine. Repertoires were generated with immunoSEQ multiplex PCR, while TCRdb's copy carries only in-frame clones and drops some. The table shows some 95,000 clones, with about 88% occurring only once. The material sequenced was peripheral blood, taken on day 0 of AZD1222 vaccination. These receptor sequences come from an adult in good health.

V and J are TRBV9 and TRBJ1-2; TRBD1 matches at 7 bases. The CDR3 covers 13 residues. Germline V gene sequence: CDR1 SGDLS, CDR2 YYNGEE. J lost 7 bases, V lost 4 bases, and 7 bases had no gene match. CDR3 in DNA: TGTGCCAGCAGCCCCGACAGGGTTCCTGGCTACACCTTC. It encodes CASSPDRVPGYTF.

The genes are TRBV4-3 and TRBJ2-1, with 11 bases that match TRBD1. The germline CDR1 and CDR2 sequences are LGHNA and YSLEER. V trimming: 4 bases; J trimming: 7 bases; junction bases outside the gene matches: 9. The CDR3 is 16 amino acids. The DNA for the CDR3 is TGCGCCAGCAGCCGAGGGGACAGGGGGATAGGGAATGAGCAGTTCTTC. This sequence encodes CASSRGDRGIGNEQFF.

V usage is TRBV2 and J usage is TRBJ1-1, with D possibly being TRBD1 (5 bases). Trimming pared 6 bases from V and 0 bases from J, leaving 14 bases between. The germline V gene has CDR1 SNHLY and CDR2 FYNNEI. This CDR3 is built from 15 residues. Here the CDR3 reads CASSGGRAMNTEAFF. The CDR3 bases are TGTGCCAGCAGCGGGGGGAGGGCTATGAACACTGAAGCTTTCTTT.

CDR3 protein: CASSLFLAQNTEAFF. CDR3 nucleotide sequence: TGTGCCAGCAGCTTGTTTCTGGCTCAGAACACTGAAGCTTTCTTT. The gene calls are TRBV5-6 and TRBJ1-1; D gene uncertain. Germline values: CDR1 SGHDT, CDR2 YYEEEE. V was trimmed by 1 base and J by 1 base, leaving 11 bases between them. There are 15 residues in the CDR3.

The V call is TRBV5-5, the J call TRBJ2-7; D not resolved. From germline, CDR1 is SGHKS and CDR2 YYEKEE (reference sequence). Trimming stripped 4 bases from V and 2 bases from J, with 10 bases between. This CDR3 comprises 13 residues. CDR3 in amino acids: CASSAEIAYEQYF. The DNA of the CDR3 is TGTGCCAGCAGCGCCGAAATCGCCTACGAGCAGTACTTC.

This chain joins TRBV2 and TRBJ1-6, with 11 bases matching TRBD1. Germline-derived CDR1 and CDR2 are SNHLY and FYNNEI. The CDR3 has 16 residues. V gave up 8 bases and J gave up 7 bases; unmatched junction bases: 10. The CDR3 DNA reads TGTGCCAGCTCAGCTGGACAGGGGGCGGGGAATTCACCCCTCCACTTT. Protein: CASSAGQGAGNSPLHF.

This clone has only one observation. The chain employs TRBV29-1 and TRBJ2-5; D not resolved. V was trimmed by 7 bases and J by 5 bases, leaving 14 bases between them. The CDR3 is made up of 12 amino acids. The germline V gene has CDR1 SQVTM and CDR2 ANQGSEA. CDR3 amino acids: CSGTSPGETQYF. CDR3 nucleotide sequence: TGCAGCGGAACGTCCCCCGGGGAGACCCAGTACTTC. Full variable domain (missing parts from reference TRBV29-1 and TRBJ2-5): SAVISQKPSRDICQRGTSLTIQCQVDSQVTMMFWYRQQPGQSLTLIATANQGSEATYESGFVIDKFPISRPNLTFSTLTVSNMSPEDSSIYLCSGTSPGETQYFGPGTRLLVL.

This clone was picked up a small number of times. The chain links TRBV29-1 to TRBJ1-1, with D possibly matching TRBD1 (5 bases). V dropped 4 bases and J dropped 0 bases, with 15 bases sitting between them. The CDR3 sequence is 15 residues long. From germline, CDR1 is SQVTM and CDR2 ANQGSEA. Here the CDR3 reads CSVAAGWGMNTEAFF. The CDR3 nucleotides are TGCAGCGTTGCGGCAGGGTGGGGTATGAACACTGAAGCTTTCTTT.

The genes are TRBV9 and TRBJ2-1; 10 bases are a match to TRBD2. Germline loops: CDR1 SGDLS, CDR2 YYNGEE. This CDR3 region has 15 residues. J gave up 5 bases and V 0 bases, and 2 bases lay outside the gene matches. The CDR3 region is CASSVGGLANNEQFF. CDR3 coding DNA: TGTGCCAGCAGCGTAGGGGGACTAGCGAACAATGAGCAGTTCTTC.

In the case of this clone: Other DNA sequences of this sample code for an identical CDR3. This chain joins TRBV7-2 and TRBJ2-3; no reliable D call. Germline V CDR1 and CDR2: SGHTA, FQGNSA. The CDR3 is 15 residues long. The germline V and J ends were trimmed by 0 bases and 0 bases, with 7 bases remaining between them. The CDR3 protein is CASSLAPGSTDTQYF. The CDR3 DNA reads as TGTGCCAGCAGCTTAGCACCCGGGAGCACAGATACGCAGTATTTT.

The DNA for the CDR3 is TGTGCCAGCAGTGGTTTTTGGGGGGATCTGGGGGAGCAGTACTTC. It codes for CASSGFWGDLGEQYF. The chain has TRBV28 and TRBJ2-7; weak D call: TRBD2 (6 bases). This CDR3 spans 15 amino acids. CDR1 is MDHEN, CDR2 SYDVKM, per germline. The V and J ends lost 5 bases and 7 bases respectively, with 21 bases between them. The variable domain in full, with the rest retrieved from reference TRBV28 and TRBJ2-7, is DVKVTQSSRYLVKRTGEKVFLECVQDMDHENMFWYRQDPGLGLRLIYFSYDVKMKEKGDIPEGYSVSREKKERFSLILESASTNQTSMYLCASSGFWGDLGEQYFGPGTRLTVT.

Worth noting for this clone: Other DNA sequences within the sample encode an identical CDR3. The chain links TRBV19 to TRBJ2-7; possibly TRBD1 or TRBD2 for D (5 bases each). Trimming took off 3 bases at V and 4 bases at J, with 16 bases between the two ends. Germline V gene data show CDR1 as LNHDA and CDR2 as SQIVND (reference sequence). The CDR3 length is 15 residues. The CDR3 coding sequence is TGTGCCAGTAGTATCGGTCCCGGGACGGCGTACGAGCAGTACTTC. Translated, it gives CASSIGPGTAYEQYF.

The chain couples TRBV19 to TRBJ2-7, with 9 bases identical to TRBD1. The length of the CDR3 is 15 residues. J was trimmed by 5 bases and V by 4 bases; bases with no gene match: 9. CDR1 is LNHDA and CDR2 is SQIVND in the germline V gene (reference sequence). The CDR3 coding sequence is TGTGCCAGTAGTAGAACGGGACAGGGTTCCAACGAGCAGTACTTC. It translates to CASSRTGQGSNEQYF.

This clone was seen more than once but under ten times. This chain uses TRBV10-3 with TRBJ1-6, with D maybe TRBD1 (5 bases). Germline V gene data show CDR1 as ENHRY and CDR2 as SYGVKD. V was pared by 6 bases and J by 8 bases, with 20 bases between. This CDR3 region has 16 residues. In nucleotides, the CDR3 is TGTGCCATCAGGGGGACTGCCGGGGGTATGGATTCACCCCTCCACTTT. This encodes CAIRGTAGGMDSPLHF.

The rearrangement joins TRBV12-5 to TRBJ2-2; D perhaps matches TRBD1 (5 bases). This CDR3 has 16 residues. In germline, CDR1 is LGHNT, CDR2 FRNRAP. The V and J ends lost 6 bases and 5 bases respectively, with 19 bases between them. CDR3 in DNA: TGTGCTAGTGGGGTGATCCAGGGAACCAATACCGGGGAGCTGTTTTTT. This encodes CASGVIQGTNTGELFF.

V is TRBV7-2 and J is TRBJ1-2; the D gene is possibly TRBD1 (5 bases). The CDR3 covers 13 residues. Trimming pared 5 bases from V and 7 bases from J, leaving 14 bases between. CDR1 is SGHTA and CDR2 is FQGNSA in the germline V gene. CDR3 sequence reads: CASSQRGGRGYTF. CDR3 bases: TGTGCCAGCAGCCAAAGGGGTGGTCGTGGCTACACCTTC. Based on the CDR3 plus reference TRBV7-2 and TRBJ1-2, the full variable domain is GAGVSQSPSNKVTEKGKDVELRCDPISGHTALYWYRQSLGQGLEFLIYFQGNSAPDKSGLPSDRFSAERTGGSVSTLTIQRTQQEDSAVYLCASSQRGGRGYTFGSGTRLTVV.

The chain couples TRBV29-1 to TRBJ2-1; the D is unclear. The germline V and J ends were trimmed by 3 bases and 6 bases, with 9 bases remaining between them. Germline assignment: CDR1 SQVTM and CDR2 ANQGSEA. The length of the CDR3 is 12 residues. CDR3 protein: CSVDRPSNEQFF. In DNA, the CDR3 is TGCAGCGTTGACCGACCGAGCAATGAGCAGTTCTTC.

V gene TRBV14 combines with J gene TRBJ1-6, with D uncertain. CDR3 length equals 15 residues. Germline V CDR1 and CDR2: SGHDN, FVKESK. The germline V and J ends were trimmed by 0 bases and 6 bases, with 9 bases remaining between them. For the CDR3, the DNA is TGTGCCAGCAGCCAAGAAGGGATGGCTAATTCACCCCTCCACTTT. Amino acid sequence: CASSQEGMANSPLHF. Full variable domain (rest looked up from reference TRBV14 and TRBJ1-6): EAGVTQFPSHSVIEKGQTVTLRCDPISGHDNLYWYRRVMGKEIKFLLHFVKESKQDESGMPNNRFLAERTGGTYSTLKVQPAELEDSGVYFCASSQEGMANSPLHFGNGTRLTVT.